This T cell receptor (beta chain) was identified during a study of blood T cell repertoires in COVID-19. Sequencing used immunoSEQ multiplex PCR; TCRdb keeps in-frame clones, though not all of them. The data show about 410,000 clones, about 90% seen once. Germline V lookup: CDR1 SGHDT, CDR2 YYEEEE. V was clipped by 1 base and J by 5 bases, with 12 bases between them. This CDR3 is built from 14 residues. The sequence was collected from a young man who had recovered from COVID-19. The chain has TRBV5-6 and TRBJ1-2; unclear D gene. Sequencing was done on a sample of PBMCs or T cells enriched from blood (not recorded which). CDR3 residues: CASSLRGMEYGYTF. CDR3 nucleotides: TGTGCCAGCAGCTTGCGAGGGATGGAGTATGGCTACACCTTC.